This TCR beta chain is from a study of CD8+ T cells in alopecia areata. General study findings and limits: Normal scalp showed lower clonality than lesional scalp, especially alopecia totalis/universalis. Between patients, shared TCR sequences were less clear than in mice. This was possibly due in part to HLA diversity in the patient population. Scalp sequencing also captures normal skin's resident alphabeta T cells.

The J segment lost 4 bases and the V segment lost 3 bases, leaving 3 bases of the junction unmatched. This CDR3 has 15 amino acids. Per germline, CDR1 SGHNT and CDR2 YYREEE (reference sequence). Remarks on this clone: Its target is not known.

As the sequencing template, cDNA was produced by extracting RNA and reverse transcribing it. Generated by immunoSEQ multiplex PCR, the TCRdb table keeps only in-frame clones and is missing some. The top ten hold 4% to 5.5% of the sample, which has 150,000 to 200,000 clones, 55% to 65% seen once. Sequencing was carried out using CD4+ T cells sorted from blood. The chain couples TRBV5-4 to TRBJ2-6; 8 positions agree with TRBD1. The receptor comes from a human donor in good health. CDR3 residues: CASSWTGKGANVLTF. CDR3 DNA: TGTGCCAGCAGCTGGACAGGGAAAGGGGCCAACGTCCTGACTTTC.